This T cell receptor beta chain was obtained from a study of memory CD4+ T cells and cytomegalovirus serostatus. The sort gate was single viable CD3+CD4+CD8-CD45RO+ cells for memory CD4+ T cells. The CDR3 runs 15 residues. V lost 4 bases to trimming and J lost 5 bases, with 18 bases between them. Germline loops: CDR1 SGHVS, CDR2 FQNEAQ. The method was immunoSEQ multiplex PCR; TCRdb's version includes in-frame clones alone and lacks a portion of them. Of about 50,000 clones detected, roughly four fifths appear once; the ten largest clones hold approximately 0.59%. The TCR comes from an adult in good health and CMV-seronegative. The specimen was memory CD4+ T cells from blood. This chain uses TRBV7-8 with TRBJ2-7; D is undetermined. The CDR3 coding sequence is TGTGCCAGCAGCTCGTGGGCCGTTTTCACGAACGAGCAGTACTTC. Its translation: CASSSWAVFTNEQYF.